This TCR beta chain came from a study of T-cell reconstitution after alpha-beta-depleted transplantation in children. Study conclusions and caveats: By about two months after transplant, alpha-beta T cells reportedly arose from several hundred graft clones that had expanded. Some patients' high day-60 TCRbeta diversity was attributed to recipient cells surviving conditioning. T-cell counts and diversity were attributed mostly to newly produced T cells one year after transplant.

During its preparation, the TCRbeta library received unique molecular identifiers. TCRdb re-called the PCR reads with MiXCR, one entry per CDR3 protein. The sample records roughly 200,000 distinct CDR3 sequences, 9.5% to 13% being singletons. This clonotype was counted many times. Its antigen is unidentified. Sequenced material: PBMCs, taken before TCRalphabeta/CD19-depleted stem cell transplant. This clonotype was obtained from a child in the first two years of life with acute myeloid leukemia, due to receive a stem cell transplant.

This CDR3 is CASSRPTGTSGRYQETQYF. CDR3 sequence (DNA): TGTGCCAGCAGCCGCCCCACCGGGACTAGCGGGAGGTACCAAGAGACCCAGTACTTC. V gene TRBV7-6 combines with J gene TRBJ2-5; 15 nucleotides match TRBD2. Germline V gene data show CDR1 as SGHVS and CDR2 as FNYEAQ. The trim removed 5 bases at V and 0 bases at J, leaving 10 bases unmatched. The CDR3 is 19 residues long.